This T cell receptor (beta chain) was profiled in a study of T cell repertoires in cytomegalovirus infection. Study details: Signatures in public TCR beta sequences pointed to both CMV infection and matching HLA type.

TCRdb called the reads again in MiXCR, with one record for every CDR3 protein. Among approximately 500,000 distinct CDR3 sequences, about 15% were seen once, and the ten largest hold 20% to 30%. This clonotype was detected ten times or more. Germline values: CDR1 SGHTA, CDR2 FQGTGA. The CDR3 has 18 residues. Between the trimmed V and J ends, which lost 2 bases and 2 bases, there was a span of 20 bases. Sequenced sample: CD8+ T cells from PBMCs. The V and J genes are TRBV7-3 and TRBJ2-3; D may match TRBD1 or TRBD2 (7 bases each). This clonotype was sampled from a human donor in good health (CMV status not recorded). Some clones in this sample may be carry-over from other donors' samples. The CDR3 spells CASSLGRGPSGITDTQYF. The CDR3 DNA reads TGTGCCAGCAGCTTAGGGAGGGGGCCTAGCGGTATCACAGATACGCAGTATTTT.